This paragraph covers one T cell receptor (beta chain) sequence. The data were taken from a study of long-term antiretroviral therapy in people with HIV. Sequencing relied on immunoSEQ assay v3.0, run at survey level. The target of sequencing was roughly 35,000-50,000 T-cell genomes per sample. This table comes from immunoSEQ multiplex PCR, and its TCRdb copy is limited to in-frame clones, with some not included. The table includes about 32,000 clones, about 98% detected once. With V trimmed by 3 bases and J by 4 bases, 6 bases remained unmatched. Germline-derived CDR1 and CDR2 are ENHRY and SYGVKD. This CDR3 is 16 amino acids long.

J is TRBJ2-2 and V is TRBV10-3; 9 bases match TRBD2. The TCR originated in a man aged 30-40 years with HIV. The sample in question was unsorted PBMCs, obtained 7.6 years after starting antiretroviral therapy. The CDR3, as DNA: TGTGCCATCAGTGATTGGATTAGCGGGGGCACCGGGGAGCTGTTTTTT. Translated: CAISDWISGGTGELFF.